The 32 T cell receptor beta chains presented below share a single source sample, sequenced in a study of T-cell reconstitution after alpha-beta-depleted transplantation in children. TCRbeta library construction was performed incorporating unique molecular identifiers. In TCRdb, the PCR reads were re-called with MiXCR into one record per CDR3 protein. The sample records 180,000 or so distinct CDR3 sequences, roughly 6.3% being singletons. The starting material was PBMCs, obtained before TCRalphabeta/CD19-depleted stem cell transplant. The receptors shown here come from a girl under three years old with combined immunodeficiency, due to receive a stem cell transplant.

In this sample, this clonotype turned up many times. The chain recombines TRBV4-3 with TRBJ2-3; TRBD2 matches at 10 bases. The junction had 7 bases not matched to a gene; V was cut back by 0 bases and J by 4 bases. CDR3 length equals 17 residues. CDR1 is LGHNA and CDR2 is YSLEER in the germline V gene. The CDR3 protein is CASSQDKRSGGADTQYF. The CDR3 DNA reads as TGCGCCAGCAGCCAAGATAAGAGAAGCGGGGGGGCAGATACGCAGTATTTT.

At least ten counts were recorded for this clonotype. The chain couples TRBV24-1 to TRBJ2-5, with 10 bases identical to TRBD2. This CDR3 comprises 19 residues. Germline V gene data show CDR1 as KGHDR and CDR2 as SFDVKD. V shed 1 base and J 0 bases; nucleotides not matched to a gene: 10. CDR3 region: CATSDFVPSGRWYQETQYF. The CDR3 DNA is TGTGCCACCAGTGATTTTGTGCCTAGCGGGAGATGGTACCAAGAGACCCAGTACTTC.

The chain carries TRBV10-3 and TRBJ2-7; D gene unclear. Germline assignment: CDR1 ENHRY and CDR2 SYGVKD. Trimming removed 2 bases from V and 0 bases from J, with 8 bases in between. This CDR3 region has 14 residues. DNA of the CDR3: TGTGCCATCAGTGAGGACACGAGCTCCTACGAGCAGTACTTC. This codes for CAISEDTSSYEQYF.

This clonotype has ten or more counts. V and J are TRBV5-1 and TRBJ2-7; possible D gene TRBD2, 6 bases. Germline CDR1 is SGHRS and CDR2 is YFSETQ. This CDR3 comprises 14 residues. Trimming cost V 4 bases and J 3 bases, with 14 bases left between them. This CDR3 reads CASSPSGTLYEQYF. DNA of the CDR3: TGCGCCAGCAGCCCCTCCGGGACTCTCTACGAGCAGTACTTC.

This clonotype showed up many times. The V gene is TRBV28, the J gene TRBJ1-5, with a tentative D call TRBD1 (5 bases). V lost 2 bases and J lost 4, with 9 bases in between. Germline CDR1 MDHEN, CDR2 SYDVKM. There are 14 residues in the CDR3. The CDR3 sequence: CASSLTRVNQPQHF. Written as DNA, the CDR3 is TGTGCCAGCAGTTTAACCAGGGTGAATCAGCCCCAGCATTTT.

This clonotype was recorded many times. The V gene is TRBV4-3, the J gene TRBJ2-1; no definite D call. From germline, CDR1 is LGHNA and CDR2 YSLEER. V was shortened by 3 bases and J by 3 bases, with 15 bases between the two germline ends. The CDR3 length is 16 residues. In DNA form, the CDR3 reads TGCGCCAGCAGCCAGGCCAGGCGCCCTTACTACAATGAGCAGTTCTTC. Its translation is CASSQARRPYYNEQFF.

As regards this clonotype: One junction end does not reproduce the germline sequence, and a read error may be involved. The V gene is TRBV20-1, the J gene TRBJ2-1; D is undetermined. Germline V gives CDR1 DFQATT, CDR2 SNEGSKA (reference sequence). CDR3 size: 17 residues. CDR3 protein: CCARDASVASSFNEQFF. The DNA of the CDR3 is TGCTGTGCTAGAGATGCGAGTGTCGCTAGTTCATTTAATGAGCAGTTCTTC.

This clonotype was seen many times. The CDR3 sequence: CASSADGYTF. The DNA of the CDR3 is TGTGCCAGCAGCGCCGACGGCTACACCTTC. V gene TRBV25-1 combines with J gene TRBJ1-2, with D unresolved. Trimming cost V 6 bases and J 8 bases, with 7 bases left between them. The CDR3 runs to 10 residues. CDR1 MGHDK and CDR2 SYGVNS come from the germline V gene.

This clonotype was seen at least ten times. The rearrangement joins TRBV12-3 or TRBV12-4 to TRBJ2-7, with 9 bases fitting TRBD2. CDR3 length equals 15 residues. V shed 6 bases, J shed 4 bases, and the junction held 10 bases outside the gene matches. The chain's CDR3 is CASSLPGTSSYEQYF. The CDR3 DNA reads as TGTGCCAGCAGCCTCCCCGGGACTAGCAGTTACGAGCAGTACTTC.

This clonotype was observed at least ten times. The chain is built from TRBV25-1 and TRBJ1-1; D might be TRBD1 (6 bases). The CDR3 consists of 13 residues. Germline V gives CDR1 MGHDK, CDR2 SYGVNS. V lost 10 bases to trimming and J lost 6 bases, with 18 bases between them. CDR3 nucleotide sequence: TGTGCCACCCGGAGGGGGGAGAGCGCTGAAGCTTTCTTT. It is translated as CATRRGESAEAFF.

This clonotype came up many times. This chain joins TRBV29-1 and TRBJ1-1, with D possibly TRBD1 on 5 matching bases. Between the trimmed V and J ends, which lost 5 bases and 6 bases, there was a span of 13 bases. Germline V gene sequence: CDR1 SQVTM, CDR2 ANQGSEA. CDR3 length: 12 amino acids. The CDR3 bases are TGCAGCGTTACCTCAGGGTTACCTGAAGCTTTCTTT. It translates to CSVTSGLPEAFF.

This clonotype was seen a handful of times. The genes are TRBV20-1 and TRBJ2-7, with 7 positions matching TRBD1. The CDR3 has 14 residues. Losses at the gene ends were 3 bases for V and 2 bases for J; bases not matched to a gene: 7. CDR1 is DFQATT and CDR2 is SNEGSKA in the germline V gene (reference sequence). The CDR3 bases are TGCAGTGCTAGGGCCGGGACAGAGACCTACGAGCAGTACTTC. It specifies CSARAGTETYEQYF.

At least ten counts were recorded for this clonotype. The rearrangement links TRBV7-2 to TRBJ2-1; 8 bases map to TRBD2. This CDR3 region has 16 residues. Germline V CDR1 and CDR2: SGHTA, FQGNSA. V gave up 5 bases and J gave up 5 bases; unmatched junction bases: 11. The CDR3 DNA sequence: TGTGCCAGCAGCCAAGTAGCGGGACTCTTAAACAATGAGCAGTTCTTC. Amino acids: CASSQVAGLLNNEQFF.

This clonotype has ten or more counts. V is TRBV7-6 and J is TRBJ2-7, with TRBD2 matching over 7 bases. The trim removed 3 bases at V and 3 bases at J, leaving 5 bases unmatched. Looked up from germline, CDR1 is SGHVS and CDR2 is FNYEAQ. CDR3 length: 14 residues. CDR3 region: CASSFAGVNYEQYF. DNA of the CDR3: TGTGCCAGCAGCTTCGCGGGGGTCAACTACGAGCAGTACTTC.

This clonotype was detected ten times or more. This chain joins TRBV7-8 and TRBJ2-7, with TRBD2 matching 7 bases. Germline lookup yields CDR1 SGHVS and CDR2 FQNEAQ. This CDR3 has 16 amino acids. V lost 3 bases and J lost 3; bases outside the gene matches: 11. Here the CDR3 DNA reads TGTGCCAGCAGCTTTCCCCCTGGGGGGGGAGACTACGAGCAGTACTTC. Residues: CASSFPPGGGDYEQYF.

This clonotype was recorded at least ten times. The chain links TRBV7-2 to TRBJ2-1; D is uncertain. Germline loops: CDR1 SGHTA, CDR2 FQGNSA. CDR3 length: 11 residues. With 7 bases removed from V and 8 bases from J, the gap between germline ends came to 9 bases. The DNA for the CDR3 is TGTGCCAGCACCCCCTTACATGAGCAGTTCTTC. This gives the protein CASTPLHEQFF.

This clonotype showed up many times. This chain connects TRBV4-3 to TRBJ1-6; D possibly corresponds to TRBD1 (5 bases). The CDR3 loop spans 15 amino acids. Looked up from germline, CDR1 is LGHNA and CDR2 is YSLEER. Trimming stripped 5 bases from V and 0 bases from J, with 8 bases between. CDR3 sequence (DNA): TGCGCCAGCAGCTCGGGGGACTCCTATAATTCACCCCTCCACTTT. This gives the protein CASSSGDSYNSPLHF.

This clonotype was recorded at least ten times. The chain carries TRBV6-5 and TRBJ2-1, with TRBD2 matching over 15 bases. CDR1 is MNHEY and CDR2 is SVGAGI in the germline V gene. J gave up 4 bases and V 4 bases, and 11 bases lay outside the gene matches. The CDR3 consists of 19 residues. The CDR3 spells CASSFRTSGGEKRYNEQFF. The CDR3 nucleotides are TGTGCCAGCAGTTTCAGGACTAGCGGGGGGGAAAAACGATACAATGAGCAGTTCTTC.

This clonotype was seen repeatedly, ten times or more. The chain uses TRBV9 and TRBJ2-1, with 9 bases fitting TRBD2. V dropped 5 bases and J dropped 8; count of bases not matched to a gene: 8. Germline CDR1 is SGDLS and CDR2 is YYNGEE. The CDR3 contains 14 residues. This chain's CDR3 is CASSAGTSNDEQFF. CDR3 DNA: TGTGCCAGCAGTGCCGGGACTAGCAACGATGAGCAGTTCTTC.

This clonotype was seen ten or more times. The junction differs from germline at one of its ends, possibly a read error. This rearrangement joins TRBV7-2 to TRBJ1-5; TRBD1 is a possible D gene (5 bases). The CDR3 loop spans 14 amino acids. The germline V gene encodes CDR1 SGHTA and CDR2 FQGNSA. The CDR3 coding sequence is TGTGCCAGCAGTTTAGACAGACGCAATCAGCCCCAGCATTTT. It yields the protein CASSLDRRNQPQHF.

Ten or more counts support this clonotype. The rearrangement uses TRBV21-1 and TRBJ1-1. TRBV21-1 is listed as a pseudogene. This CDR3 spans 14 amino acids. CDR3 DNA: TGTGCCAGCAGCAAATGGGGTATGAACACTGAAGCTTTCTTT. Protein: CASSKWGMNTEAFF.

This clonotype was detected ten times or more. The V call is TRBV10-3, the J call TRBJ2-1; 8 bases map to TRBD2. CDR3 length: 14 amino acids. Per germline, CDR1 ENHRY and CDR2 SYGVKD. V lost 5 bases, J lost 8 bases, and 8 bases stayed unmatched. CDR3 bases: TGTGCCATCAGTTTTAGCGGGGCCCGGGATGAGCAGTTCTTC. Translating it yields CAISFSGARDEQFF.

This clonotype was recorded at least ten times. This chain links TRBV29-1 with TRBJ1-1; no firm D call. Germline values: CDR1 SQVTM, CDR2 ANQGSEA. The length of the CDR3 is 14 residues. V shed 4 bases and J shed 5 bases, with 17 bases lying between them. CDR3 in amino acids: CSVGVGFGETEAFF. The CDR3 nucleotides are TGCAGCGTTGGGGTGGGGTTCGGAGAAACTGAAGCTTTCTTT. Based on the CDR3 plus reference TRBV29-1 and TRBJ1-1, the full variable domain is SAVISQKPSRDICQRGTSLTIQCQVDSQVTMMFWYRQQPGQSLTLIATANQGSEATYESGFVIDKFPISRPNLTFSTLTVSNMSPEDSSIYLCSVGVGFGETEAFFGQGTRLTVV.

This clonotype was seen more than once but under ten times. This sequence joins TRBV20-1 and TRBJ2-7, with 12 bases identical to TRBD2. Germline CDR1 and CDR2: DFQATT and SNEGSKA (reference sequence). This CDR3 is built from 17 residues. J gave up 2 bases and V 2 bases, and 10 bases lay outside the gene matches. The CDR3 region has the DNA TGCAGTGCTAGATCTTCTACTAGCGGGAGGCCCACCTACGAGCAGTACTTC. This encodes CSARSSTSGRPTYEQYF.

This clonotype occurred many times. The V gene is TRBV6-5, the J gene TRBJ1-1, with TRBD1 as a possible D gene (6 bases). The germline V gene encodes CDR1 MNHEY and CDR2 SVGAGI. The CDR3 length is 14 residues. V gave up 5 bases and J gave up 2 bases, with 12 bases separating them. Here the CDR3 reads CASSLHRVNTEAFF. CDR3 bases: TGTGCCAGCAGTCTCCACAGGGTAAACACTGAAGCTTTCTTT.

This clonotype was counted a few times. J is TRBJ2-7 and V is TRBV13; 9 positions agree with TRBD1. The CDR3 extends over 17 amino acids. V shed 0 bases, J shed 2 bases, and the junction held 8 bases outside the gene matches. CDR1 and CDR2 (germline): PRHDT, FYEKMQ (reference sequence). The DNA for the CDR3 is TGTGCCAGCAGCTTAGGATGGGGACAGGGAGAAGCCTACGAGCAGTACTTC. Amino acids: CASSLGWGQGEAYEQYF.

This clonotype showed up many times. The V and J genes are TRBV28 and TRBJ2-5; no reliable D call. This CDR3 is built from 12 residues. Germline V gene sequence: CDR1 MDHEN, CDR2 SYDVKM. The V and J ends lost 9 bases and 5 bases respectively, with 13 bases between them. The CDR3 loop is CASGSALETQYF. The CDR3 nucleotides are TGTGCCAGTGGTTCTGCTCTTGAGACCCAGTACTTC.

This clonotype showed up many times. V usage is TRBV5-1 and J usage is TRBJ2-2, with 7 bases aligning to TRBD2. After removal of 2 bases from V and 1 base from J, the junction contained 5 bases not matched to a gene. Germline CDR1 is SGHRS and CDR2 is YFSETQ. The CDR3 is 16 residues long. The CDR3 sequence: CASSFEAGLNTGELFF. The CDR3 DNA reads as TGCGCCAGCAGCTTCGAAGCGGGGTTGAACACCGGGGAGCTGTTTTTT.

Ten or more counts support this clonotype. In DNA, the CDR3 is TGTGCCAGCAGCCCCAACTACGAGCAGTACTTC. Translating gives CASSPNYEQYF. The chain has TRBV12-3 or TRBV12-4 and TRBJ2-7; D is unresolved. The length of the CDR3 is 11 residues. Trimming took off 6 bases at V and 3 bases at J, with 6 bases between the two ends.

This clonotype has at least ten counts. CDR3 sequence (DNA): TGTGCCAGCAGCGCATTCAATGAGCAGTTCTTC. Translated: CASSAFNEQFF. The V gene is TRBV7-9, the J gene TRBJ2-1; D not certain. Germline CDR1 reads SEHNR; CDR2 reads FQNEAQ (reference sequence). The CDR3 is 11 amino acids. V lost 5 bases and J lost 6, with 5 bases in between. Full variable domain (rest looked up from reference TRBV7-9 and TRBJ2-1): DTGVSQNPRHKITKRGQNVTFRCDPISEHNRLYWYRQTLGQGPEFLTYFQNEAQLEKSRLLSDRFSAERPKGSFSTLEIQRTEQGDSAMYLCASSAFNEQFFGPGTRLTVL.

This clonotype was observed at least ten times. The CDR3 loop reads CASSVASGLNTEAFF. The CDR3 DNA reads TGTGCCAGCAGCGTAGCTTCAGGGTTGAACACTGAAGCTTTCTTT. The chain is built from TRBV9 and TRBJ1-1, with TRBD1 as a possible D gene (5 bases). CDR1 and CDR2 from the germline V gene are SGDLS and YYNGEE. V lost 0 bases and J 0 bases, leaving 9 bases between the germline ends. The CDR3 runs 15 residues.

This clonotype showed up many times. This chain links TRBV7-9 with TRBJ1-1, with no clear D. With 5 bases removed from V and 0 bases from J, the gap between germline ends came to 10 bases. The CDR3 spans 14 residues. Per germline, CDR1 SEHNR and CDR2 FQNEAQ (reference sequence). CDR3 residues: CASSPSPLNTEAFF. The CDR3, as DNA: TGTGCCAGCAGCCCTAGCCCCTTGAACACTGAAGCTTTCTTT.